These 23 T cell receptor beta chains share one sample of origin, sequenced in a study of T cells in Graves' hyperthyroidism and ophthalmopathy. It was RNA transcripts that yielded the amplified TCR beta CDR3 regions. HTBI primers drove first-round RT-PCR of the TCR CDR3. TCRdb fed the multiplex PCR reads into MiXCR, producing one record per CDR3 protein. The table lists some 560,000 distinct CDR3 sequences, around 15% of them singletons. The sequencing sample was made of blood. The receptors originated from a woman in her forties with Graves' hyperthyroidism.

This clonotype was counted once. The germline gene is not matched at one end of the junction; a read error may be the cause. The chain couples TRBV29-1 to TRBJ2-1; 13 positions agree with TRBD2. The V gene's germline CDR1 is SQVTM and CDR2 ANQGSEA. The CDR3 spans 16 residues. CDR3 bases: TGCAGCGTGGGGGGACTAGCGGGAAACTCCTACAGTGAGCAGTTCTTC. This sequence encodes CSVGGLAGNSYSEQFF.

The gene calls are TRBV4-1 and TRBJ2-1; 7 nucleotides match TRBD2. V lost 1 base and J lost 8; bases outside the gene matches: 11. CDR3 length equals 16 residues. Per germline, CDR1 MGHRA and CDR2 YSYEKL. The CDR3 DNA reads TGCGCCAGCAGCCAAGCTTTGCGGGAGCGAGAAGATGAGCAGTTCTTC. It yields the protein CASSQALREREDEQFF.

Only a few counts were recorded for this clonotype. The CDR3 is CASNQGLYNEQFF. DNA of the CDR3: TGTGCCAGTAACCAGGGGCTCTACAATGAGCAGTTCTTC. The rearrangement links TRBV19 to TRBJ2-1, with a weak D call TRBD1 (6 bases). There are 13 residues in the CDR3. Germline V gene data show CDR1 as LNHDA and CDR2 as SQIVND (reference sequence). V was cut by 7 bases and J by 3 bases, with 10 bases left in between.

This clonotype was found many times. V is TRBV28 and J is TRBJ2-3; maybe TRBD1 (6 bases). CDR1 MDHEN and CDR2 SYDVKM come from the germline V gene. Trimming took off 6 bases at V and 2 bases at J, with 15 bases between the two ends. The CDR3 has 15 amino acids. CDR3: CASSRTGWFTDTQYF. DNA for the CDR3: TGTGCCAGCAGCCGAACAGGGTGGTTCACAGATACGCAGTATTTT.

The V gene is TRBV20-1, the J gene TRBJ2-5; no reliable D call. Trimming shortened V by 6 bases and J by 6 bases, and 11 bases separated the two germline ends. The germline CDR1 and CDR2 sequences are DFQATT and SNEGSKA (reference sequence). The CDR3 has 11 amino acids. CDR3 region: CSAQTGQTQYF. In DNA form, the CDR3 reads TGCAGTGCCCAAACCGGACAGACCCAGTACTTC.

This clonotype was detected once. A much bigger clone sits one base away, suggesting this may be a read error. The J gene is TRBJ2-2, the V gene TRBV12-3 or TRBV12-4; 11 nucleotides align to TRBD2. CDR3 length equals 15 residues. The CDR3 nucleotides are TGTGCCAGCAGAGAGACTAGCGGGACGATCGGGGAGCCGTTTTTT. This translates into CASRETSGTIGEPFF.

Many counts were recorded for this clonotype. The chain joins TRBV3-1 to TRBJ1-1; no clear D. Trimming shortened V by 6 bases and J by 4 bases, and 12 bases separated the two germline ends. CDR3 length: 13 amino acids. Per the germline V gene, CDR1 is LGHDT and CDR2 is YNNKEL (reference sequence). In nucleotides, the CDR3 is TGTGCCAGCAGTCTATTGGGAGGCACTGAAGCTTTCTTT. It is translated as CASSLLGGTEAFF.

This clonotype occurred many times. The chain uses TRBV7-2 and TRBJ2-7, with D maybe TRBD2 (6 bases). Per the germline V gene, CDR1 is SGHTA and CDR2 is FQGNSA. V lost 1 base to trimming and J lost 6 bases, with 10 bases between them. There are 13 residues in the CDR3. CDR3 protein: CASSLGAGFEQYF. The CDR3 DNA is TGTGCCAGCAGCTTAGGTGCGGGGTTCGAGCAGTACTTC. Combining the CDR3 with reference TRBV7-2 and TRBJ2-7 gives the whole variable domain GAGVSQSPSNKVTEKGKDVELRCDPISGHTALYWYRQSLGQGLEFLIYFQGNSAPDKSGLPSDRFSAERTGGSVSTLTIQRTQQEDSAVYLCASSLGAGFEQYFGPGTRLTVT.

In DNA, the CDR3 is TGTGCCAGCAGTTTAGCGGCTAGCGGGGCAGATACGCAGTATTTT. Its protein is CASSLAASGADTQYF. The chain recombines TRBV28 with TRBJ2-3; 9 nucleotides line up with TRBD2. Germline trimming cut 2 bases from V and 4 bases from J; bases unmatched to any gene: 4. Germline CDR1 reads MDHEN; CDR2 reads SYDVKM. This CDR3 has 15 residues.

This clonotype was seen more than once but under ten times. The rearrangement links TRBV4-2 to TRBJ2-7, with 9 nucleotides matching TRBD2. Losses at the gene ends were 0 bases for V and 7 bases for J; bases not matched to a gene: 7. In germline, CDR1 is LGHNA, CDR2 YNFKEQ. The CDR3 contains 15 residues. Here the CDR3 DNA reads TGTGCCAGCAGCCAAGATGCAGCGGGAGGCTATGAGCAGTACTTC. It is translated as CASSQDAAGGYEQYF.

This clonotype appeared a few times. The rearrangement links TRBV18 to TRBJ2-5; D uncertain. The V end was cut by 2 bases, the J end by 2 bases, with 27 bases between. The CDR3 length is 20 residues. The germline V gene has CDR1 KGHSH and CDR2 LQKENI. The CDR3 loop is CASSPVGIPSTRTQQETQYF. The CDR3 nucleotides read TGTGCCAGCTCACCAGTCGGTATCCCCTCGACCAGGACCCAACAAGAGACCCAGTACTTC.

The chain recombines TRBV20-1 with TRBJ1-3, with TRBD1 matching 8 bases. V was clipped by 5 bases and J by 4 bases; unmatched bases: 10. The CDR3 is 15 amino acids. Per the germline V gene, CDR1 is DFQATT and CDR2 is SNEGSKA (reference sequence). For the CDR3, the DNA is TGCAGTGCTTCCCTTCTGACAGGGGCAGGAAACACCATATATTTT. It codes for CSASLLTGAGNTIYF.

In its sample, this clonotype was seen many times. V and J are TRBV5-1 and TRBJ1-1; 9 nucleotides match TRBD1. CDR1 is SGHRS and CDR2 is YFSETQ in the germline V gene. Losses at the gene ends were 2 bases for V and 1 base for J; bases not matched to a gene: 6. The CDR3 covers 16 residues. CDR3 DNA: TGCGCCAGCAGCTTAAAATTACAGGGGGCGAACACTGAAGCTTTCTTT. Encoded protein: CASSLKLQGANTEAFF.

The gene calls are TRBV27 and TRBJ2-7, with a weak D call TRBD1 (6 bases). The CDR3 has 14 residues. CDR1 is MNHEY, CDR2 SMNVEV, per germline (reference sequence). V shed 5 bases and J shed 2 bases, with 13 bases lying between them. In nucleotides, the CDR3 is TGTGCCAGCAGTCGGACAGCACTCGCCTACGAGCAGTACTTC. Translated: CASSRTALAYEQYF.

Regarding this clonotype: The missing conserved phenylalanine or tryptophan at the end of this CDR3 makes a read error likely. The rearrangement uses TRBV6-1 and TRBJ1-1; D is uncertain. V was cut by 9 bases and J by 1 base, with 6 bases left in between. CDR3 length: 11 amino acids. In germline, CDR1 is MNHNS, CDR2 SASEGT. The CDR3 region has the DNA TGTGCCAGTCGACAGAACACTGAAGCTTTCCTT. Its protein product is CASRQNTEAFL.

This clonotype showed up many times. CDR3 DNA: TGTGCCAGCAGTGATCCTGGACAGGGGGGTCAGCCCCAGCATTTT. Translating it yields CASSDPGQGGQPQHF. The chain uses TRBV2 and TRBJ1-5; 10 bases line up with TRBD1. The germline gives CDR1 SNHLY, CDR2 FYNNEI. The V and J ends lost 3 bases and 6 bases, in that order; junction bases with no gene match: 5. CDR3 length equals 15 residues.

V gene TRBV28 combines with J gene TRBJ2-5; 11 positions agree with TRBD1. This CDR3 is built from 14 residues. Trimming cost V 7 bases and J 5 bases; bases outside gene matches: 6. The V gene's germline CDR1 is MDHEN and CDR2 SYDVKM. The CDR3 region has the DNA TGTGCCAGCACCAGGGACAGGGGGTTGGAGACCCAGTACTTC. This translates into CASTRDRGLETQYF.

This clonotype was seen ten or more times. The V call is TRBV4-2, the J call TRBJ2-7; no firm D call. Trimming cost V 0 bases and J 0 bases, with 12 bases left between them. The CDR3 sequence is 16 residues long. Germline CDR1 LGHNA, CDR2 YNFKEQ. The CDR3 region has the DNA TGTGCCAGCAGCCAAGAGACCAGCGCGAGCTCCTACGAGCAGTACTTC. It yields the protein CASSQETSASSYEQYF.

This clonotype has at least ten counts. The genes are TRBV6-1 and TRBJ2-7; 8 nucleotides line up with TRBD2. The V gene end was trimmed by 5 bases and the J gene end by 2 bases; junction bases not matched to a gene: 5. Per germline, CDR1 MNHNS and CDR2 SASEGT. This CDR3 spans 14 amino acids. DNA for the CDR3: TGTGCCAGCAGTATAGCGGGGCGAACCTACGAGCAGTACTTC. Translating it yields CASSIAGRTYEQYF.

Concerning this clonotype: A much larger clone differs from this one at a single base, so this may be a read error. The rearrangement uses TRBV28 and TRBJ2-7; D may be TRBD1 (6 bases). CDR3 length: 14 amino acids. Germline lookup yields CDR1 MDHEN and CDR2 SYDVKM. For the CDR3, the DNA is TGTGTCAGCAGAGGACAGCGCGTTTCCTACGAGCAGTACTTC. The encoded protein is CVSRGQRVSYEQYF.

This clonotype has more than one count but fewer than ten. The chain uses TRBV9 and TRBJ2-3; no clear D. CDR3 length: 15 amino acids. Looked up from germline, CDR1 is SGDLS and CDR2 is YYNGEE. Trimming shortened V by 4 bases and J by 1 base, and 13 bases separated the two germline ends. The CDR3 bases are TGTGCCAGCAGCACAATACTGGCTGGCACAGATACGCAGTATTTT. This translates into CASSTILAGTDTQYF.

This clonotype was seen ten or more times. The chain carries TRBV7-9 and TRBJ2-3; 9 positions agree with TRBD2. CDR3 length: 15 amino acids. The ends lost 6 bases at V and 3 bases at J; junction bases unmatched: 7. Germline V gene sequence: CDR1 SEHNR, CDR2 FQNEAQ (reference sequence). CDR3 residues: CASRQGLAGTDTQYF. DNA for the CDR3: TGTGCCAGCAGGCAGGGGCTAGCGGGAACAGATACGCAGTATTTT.

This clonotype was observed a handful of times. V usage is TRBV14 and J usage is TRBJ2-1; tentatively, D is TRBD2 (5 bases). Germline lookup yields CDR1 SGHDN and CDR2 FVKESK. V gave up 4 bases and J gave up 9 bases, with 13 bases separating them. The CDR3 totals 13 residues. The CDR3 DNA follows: TGTGCCAGCAGCCCCGTCCCGGGGAGTGAGCAGTTCTTC. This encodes CASSPVPGSEQFF.